Listed below are T cell receptor beta chains from one sample, sequenced in a study of graft-versus-host responses after intestinal transplantation. No antigen has been identified for these receptors. Sequenced by immunoSEQ multiplex PCR; TCRdb stores in-frame clones only, minus some. The table lists some 39,000 clones, about 95% of them singletons. The sequencing used unstimulated CD8+ T cells sorted from spleen or lymph node cells, collected before transplant. All receptors derive from a human donor who was the organ donor for an intestinal transplant. Both conserved end residues are part of each CDR3. The D gene is left open where the match is weak. Some rows mark clone size as missing; the rest say once, few, many or name a class of expanded clone.

J: TRBJ2-2; size: .; V: TRBV7-9; D: TRBD2; length: 18; DNA: TGTGCCAGCACCAGACGGGGACTAGCGGGCTTAAACACCGGGGAGCTGTTTTTT; CDR3: CASTRRGLAGLNTGELFF
J: TRBJ2-1; size: once; V: TRBV7-2; D: .; length: 15; DNA: TGTGCCAGCAGCCACTCCTGGGGACCGGGTATGTCGGAGTTCTTC; CDR3: CASSHSWGPGMSEFF
J: TRBJ1-5; size: .; V: TRBV19; D: .; length: 18; DNA: TGTGCCAGTAGTATCCCCTCCTTGGACGGCTATAGCAATCAGCCCCAGCATTTT; CDR3: CASSIPSLDGYSNQPQHF
J: TRBJ1-2; size: .; V: TRBV6-5; D: .; length: 13; DNA: TGTGCCAGCCAACCTCTGGGTAACTATGGCTACACCTTC; CDR3: CASQPLGNYGYTF
J: TRBJ2-2; size: .; V: TRBV7-3; D: .; length: 14; DNA: TGTGCCAGCAGCCAAGGCCCGAACACCGGGGAGCTGTTTTTT; CDR3: CASSQGPNTGELFF
J: TRBJ1-5; size: .; V: TRBV5-8; D: .; length: 12; DNA: TGTGCCAGCAGCTTGGGTTCTCGGCCCCAGCATTTT; CDR3: CASSLGSRPQHF
J: TRBJ2-7; size: .; V: TRBV30; D: TRBD2; length: 20; DNA: TGTGCCTGGAGCGAAAGGTGGGCGCCCCGTAGCGGGGGGGCCAGTAACGAGCAGTACTTC; CDR3: CAWSERWAPRSGGASNEQYF
J: TRBJ2-2; size: .; V: TRBV9; D: .; length: 14; DNA: TGTGCCAGCAGCGTAGTCTCTAGTCCCCGGGAGCTGTTTTTT; CDR3: CASSVVSSPRELFF
J: TRBJ2-7; size: .; V: TRBV5-1; D: TRBD1; length: 18; DNA: TGCGCCAGCAGCTTGGTACCCCTAGACAGGGAAGGACCCTACGAGCAGTACTTC; CDR3: CASSLVPLDREGPYEQYF
J: TRBJ2-3; size: .; V: TRBV7-6; D: .; length: 15; DNA: TGTGCCAGCAGCTTGGACAGTTCCCTCACAGATACGCAGTATTTT; CDR3: CASSLDSSLTDTQYF
J: TRBJ2-7; size: .; V: TRBV6-5; D: .; length: 14; DNA: TGTGCCAGCAGGCAACTAGCTAGGTCCTACGAGCAGTACTTC; CDR3: CASRQLARSYEQYF
J: TRBJ2-7; size: .; V: TRBV5-4; D: TRBD2; length: 16; DNA: TGTGCCAGCAGCTTTTTCCCAATAGCGGGGGTACACGAGCAGTACTTC; CDR3: CASSFFPIAGVHEQYF
J: TRBJ1-2; size: .; V: TRBV30; D: .; length: 12; DNA: TGTGCCTCGACTTTGGACGCTAGTGGCTACACCTTC; CDR3: CASTLDASGYTF
J: TRBJ2-1; size: .; V: TRBV29-1; D: .; length: 13; DNA: TGCAGCGCCACGACCCGGAATTACAATGAGCAGTTCTTC; CDR3: CSATTRNYNEQFF
J: TRBJ1-1; size: .; V: TRBV12-5; D: .; length: 12; DNA: TGTGCTAGTGGTTCCTGGGGCACTGAAGCTTTCTTT; CDR3: CASGSWGTEAFF
J: TRBJ1-6; size: .; V: TRBV7-8; D: .; length: 14; DNA: TGTGCCAGCAGCCCCCCAGGGGAGAATTCACCCCTCCACTTT; CDR3: CASSPPGENSPLHF
J: TRBJ2-5; size: once; V: TRBV9; D: TRBD1; length: 13; DNA: TGTGCCAGCAGCGACAGGGGGTTAGAGACCCAGTACTTC; CDR3: CASSDRGLETQYF
J: TRBJ1-4; size: .; V: TRBV27; D: .; length: 15; DNA: TGTGCCAGCTGCCCCGGGACCGCAACTAATGAAAAACTGTTTTTT; CDR3: CASCPGTATNEKLFF
J: TRBJ2-5; size: .; V: TRBV13; D: TRBD1; length: 15; DNA: TGTGCCAGCAACGCACCACGTAGGACAGGAGAGACCCAGTACTTC; CDR3: CASNAPRRTGETQYF
J: TRBJ1-2; size: once; V: TRBV4-3; D: .; length: 15; DNA: TGCGCCAGCAGCCAAGATTGGCCGGGAATTTACGGCTACACCTTC; CDR3: CASSQDWPGIYGYTF
J: TRBJ1-3; size: .; V: TRBV29-1; D: TRBD1; length: 14; DNA: TGCAGCGTATCACAGGGGTCCTCTGGAAACACCATATATTTT; CDR3: CSVSQGSSGNTIYF
J: TRBJ2-3; size: .; V: TRBV7-2; D: .; length: 13; DNA: TGTGCCAGCAGCTTAGGTACAGCAGATACGCAGTATTTT; CDR3: CASSLGTADTQYF
J: TRBJ1-3; size: .; V: TRBV30; D: .; length: 17; DNA: TGTGCCTGGAGTGTACTAGTAGGGGATGGAAAGGGAAACACCATATATTTT; CDR3: CAWSVLVGDGKGNTIYF
J: TRBJ1-3; size: few; V: TRBV4-1; D: .; length: 14; DNA: TGCGCCAGCAGCCAAGAAGCCTCTGGAAACACCATATATTTT; CDR3: CASSQEASGNTIYF
J: TRBJ1-4; size: .; V: TRBV4-3; D: .; length: 15; DNA: TGCGCCAGCAGCCAAGATCTCGGAGATAATGAAAAACTGTTTTTT; CDR3: CASSQDLGDNEKLFF
J: TRBJ2-7; size: few; V: TRBV19; D: TRBD1; length: 14; DNA: TGTGCCAGTAGTATAGGGACAGGCCCCTACGAGCAGTACTTC; CDR3: CASSIGTGPYEQYF
J: TRBJ2-3; size: .; V: TRBV6-6; D: .; length: 14; DNA: TGTGCCAGCAGGTTCACGGGTAGGACAGATACGCAGTATTTT; CDR3: CASRFTGRTDTQYF
J: TRBJ2-5; size: .; V: TRBV15; D: TRBD1; length: 15; DNA: TGTGCCACCAGCAGAGACACAGGGGTTGCAGAGACCCAGTACTTC; CDR3: CATSRDTGVAETQYF
J: TRBJ2-1; size: .; V: TRBV2; D: .; length: 13; DNA: TGTGCCAGCAGCGGGTCGGGGTATAGTGAGCAGTTCTTC; CDR3: CASSGSGYSEQFF
J: TRBJ2-2; size: .; V: TRBV27; D: TRBD2; length: 15; DNA: TGTGCCAGCAGCCCACTAGCGGGGTACACCGGGGAGCTGTTTTTT; CDR3: CASSPLAGYTGELFF
J: TRBJ1-2; size: .; V: TRBV5-1; D: TRBD1; length: 13; DNA: TGCGCCAGCAGCTGGACAGGGTATGATGGCTACACCTTC; CDR3: CASSWTGYDGYTF
J: TRBJ2-1; size: .; V: TRBV7-2; D: TRBD2; length: 15; DNA: TGTGCCAGCAGCTCCTGGACTAGGCCCGACAATGAGCAGTTCTTC; CDR3: CASSSWTRPDNEQFF
J: TRBJ2-1; size: .; V: TRBV4-3; D: TRBD2; length: 18; DNA: TGCGCCAGCAGCCAAGACAGCGCGGGGGGGATATCCTACAATGAGCAGTTCTTC; CDR3: CASSQDSAGGISYNEQFF
J: TRBJ1-1; size: .; V: TRBV4-3; D: TRBD1; length: 13; DNA: TGCGCCAGCAGCCAAGATCGAGCAGGGGGAGCTTTCTTT; CDR3: CASSQDRAGGAFF
J: TRBJ2-7; size: .; V: TRBV5-1; D: .; length: 12; DNA: TGCGCCAACCTACTAGTCCGCCACGAGCAGTACTTC; CDR3: CANLLVRHEQYF
J: TRBJ2-1; size: .; V: TRBV19; D: TRBD1; length: 15; DNA: TGTGCCAGTAGTATAGCTGGGACAGTTCACAATGAGCAGTTCTTC; CDR3: CASSIAGTVHNEQFF
J: TRBJ1-3; size: .; V: TRBV4-3; D: .; length: 14; DNA: TGCGCCAGCAGCCAAGGGGTGACTGGAAACACCATATATTTT; CDR3: CASSQGVTGNTIYF
J: TRBJ2-7; size: .; V: TRBV19; D: .; length: 15; DNA: TGTGCCAGTAGTATACACCCGATCCCCCCCTCCGAGCAGTACTTC; CDR3: CASSIHPIPPSEQYF
J: TRBJ2-7; size: .; V: TRBV15; D: TRBD1; length: 15; DNA: TGTGCCACCAGCAGGGATGACAGGGGGGACCACGAGCAGTACTTC; CDR3: CATSRDDRGDHEQYF
J: TRBJ1-3; size: .; V: TRBV7-2; D: .; length: 16; DNA: TGTGCCAGCAGCCCATGGGACGTCTACTCTGGAAACACCATATATTTT; CDR3: CASSPWDVYSGNTIYF
J: TRBJ2-6; size: .; V: TRBV28; D: TRBD1; length: 17; DNA: TGTGCCAGCAGTTGGGACAGCCAATTCTCTGGGGCCAACGTCCTGACTTTC; CDR3: CASSWDSQFSGANVLTF
J: TRBJ2-2; size: .; V: TRBV13; D: .; length: 16; DNA: TGTGCCAGCAGCGCCCCAAATCGGGGGTCCTCCGGGGAGCTGTTTTTT; CDR3: CASSAPNRGSSGELFF
J: TRBJ1-1; size: .; V: TRBV5-4; D: .; length: 17; DNA: TGTGCCAGCAGTCCCAGGGCGGTAAATTATAAGAACACTGAAGCTTTCTTT; CDR3: CASSPRAVNYKNTEAFF
J: TRBJ1-2; size: .; V: TRBV14; D: TRBD1; length: 15; DNA: TGTGCCAGCAGCCAGACAGGGGATGTTGGCTATGGCTACACCTTC; CDR3: CASSQTGDVGYGYTF
J: TRBJ1-2; size: once; V: TRBV6-6; D: .; length: 12; DNA: TGTGCCAGCAGTCTCGGGGGGGATGGCTACACCTTC; CDR3: CASSLGGDGYTF
J: TRBJ2-1; size: .; V: TRBV7-9; D: TRBD1; length: 15; DNA: TGTGCCAGCAGCTCAGGACAGGGGCCTTACAATGAGCAGTTCTTC; CDR3: CASSSGQGPYNEQFF
J: TRBJ2-1; size: .; V: TRBV4-3; D: .; length: 18; DNA: TGCGCCAGCAGCCAAGAGTTCCCCTTAAGGGCCCGCGGGAATGAGCAGTTCTTC; CDR3: CASSQEFPLRARGNEQFF
J: TRBJ2-1; size: .; V: TRBV7-6; D: .; length: 17; DNA: TGTGCCAGCAGCTTCGAACTACGGACATTTTTTTGTGATGAGCAGTTCTTC; CDR3: CASSFELRTFFCDEQFF
J: TRBJ2-3; size: .; V: TRBV2; D: .; length: 13; DNA: TGTGCCAGCAGTGAGCCCTACACAGATACGCAGTATTTT; CDR3: CASSEPYTDTQYF
J: TRBJ2-7; size: .; V: TRBV28; D: .; length: 13; DNA: TGTGCCAGCAGCCCGAATCAATCCTACGAGCAGTACTTC; CDR3: CASSPNQSYEQYF
J: TRBJ2-5; size: .; V: TRBV4-3; D: .; length: 15; DNA: TGCGCCAGCAGCCAAGATCAGGGGCGCGGGGAGACCCAGTACTTC; CDR3: CASSQDQGRGETQYF
J: TRBJ2-5; size: .; V: TRBV27; D: .; length: 13; DNA: TGTGCCAGCAGTTCCTTGGATCAAGAGACCCAGTACTTC; CDR3: CASSSLDQETQYF
J: TRBJ2-5; size: .; V: TRBV27; D: TRBD2; length: 20; DNA: TGTGCCAGCAGTTTGACACCCGGGACTAGCGGGGGGGACCCTGCGGAGACCCAGTACTTC; CDR3: CASSLTPGTSGGDPAETQYF